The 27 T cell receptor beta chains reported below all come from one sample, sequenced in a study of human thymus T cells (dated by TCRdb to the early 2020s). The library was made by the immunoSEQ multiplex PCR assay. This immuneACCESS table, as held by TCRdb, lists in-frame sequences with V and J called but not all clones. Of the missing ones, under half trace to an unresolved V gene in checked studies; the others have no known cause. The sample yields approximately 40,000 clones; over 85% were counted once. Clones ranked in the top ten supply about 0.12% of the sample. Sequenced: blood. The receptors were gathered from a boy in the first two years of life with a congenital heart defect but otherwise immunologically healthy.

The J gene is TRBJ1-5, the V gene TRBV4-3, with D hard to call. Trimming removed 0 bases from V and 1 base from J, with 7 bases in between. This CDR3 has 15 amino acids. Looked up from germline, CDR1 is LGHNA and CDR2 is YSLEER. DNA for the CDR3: TGCGCCAGCAGCCAAGATGGGTGGAGCAATCAGCCCCAGCATTTT. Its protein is CASSQDGWSNQPQHF.

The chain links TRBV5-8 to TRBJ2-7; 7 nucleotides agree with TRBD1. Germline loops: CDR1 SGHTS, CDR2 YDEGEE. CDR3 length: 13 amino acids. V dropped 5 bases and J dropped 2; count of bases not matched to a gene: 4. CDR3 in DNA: TGTGCCAGCAGGACGGACAGGCCCTACGAGCAGTACTTC. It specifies CASRTDRPYEQYF.

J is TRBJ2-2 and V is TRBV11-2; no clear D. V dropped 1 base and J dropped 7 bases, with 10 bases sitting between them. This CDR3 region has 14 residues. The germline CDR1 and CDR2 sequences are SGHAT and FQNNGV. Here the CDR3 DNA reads TGTGCCAGCAGCTTAGGGGCCAATGGCGGGGAGCTGTTTTTT. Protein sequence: CASSLGANGGELFF.

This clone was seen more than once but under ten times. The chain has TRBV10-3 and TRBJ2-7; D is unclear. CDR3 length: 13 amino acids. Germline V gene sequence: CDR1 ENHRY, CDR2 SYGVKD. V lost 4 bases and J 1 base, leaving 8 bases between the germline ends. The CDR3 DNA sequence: TGTGCCATCAGTGGGACGGTGTCCTACGAGCAGTACTTC. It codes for CAISGTVSYEQYF.

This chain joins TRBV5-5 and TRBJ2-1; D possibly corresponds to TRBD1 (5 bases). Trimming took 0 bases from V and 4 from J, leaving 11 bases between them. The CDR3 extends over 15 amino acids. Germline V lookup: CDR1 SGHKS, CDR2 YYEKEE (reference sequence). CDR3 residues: CASSLGQGPYNEQFF. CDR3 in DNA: TGTGCCAGCAGCTTGGGGCAGGGTCCTTACAATGAGCAGTTCTTC.

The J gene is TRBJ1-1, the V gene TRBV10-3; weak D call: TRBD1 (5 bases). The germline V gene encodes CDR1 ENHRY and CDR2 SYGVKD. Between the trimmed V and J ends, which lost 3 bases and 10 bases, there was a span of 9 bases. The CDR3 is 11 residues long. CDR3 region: CAISEPGIAFF. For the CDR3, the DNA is TGTGCCATCAGTGAACCAGGGATAGCTTTCTTT.

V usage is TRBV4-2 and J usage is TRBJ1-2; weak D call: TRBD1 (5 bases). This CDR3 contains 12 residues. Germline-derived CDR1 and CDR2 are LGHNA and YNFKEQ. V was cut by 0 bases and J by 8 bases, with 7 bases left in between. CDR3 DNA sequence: TGTGCCAGCAGCCAAGATTGGGGCGGCTACACCTTC. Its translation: CASSQDWGGYTF.

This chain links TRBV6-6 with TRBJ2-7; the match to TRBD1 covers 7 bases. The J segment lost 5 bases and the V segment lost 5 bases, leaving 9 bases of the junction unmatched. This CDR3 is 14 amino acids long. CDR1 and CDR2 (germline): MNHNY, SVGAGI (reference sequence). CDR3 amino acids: CASSRQGIWDEQYF. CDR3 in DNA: TGTGCCAGCAGTAGACAGGGCATTTGGGACGAGCAGTACTTC.

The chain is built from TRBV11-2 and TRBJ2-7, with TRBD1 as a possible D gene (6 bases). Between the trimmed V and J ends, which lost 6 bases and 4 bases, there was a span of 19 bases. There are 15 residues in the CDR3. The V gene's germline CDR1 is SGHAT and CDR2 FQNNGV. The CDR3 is CASSYKNRDIYEQYF. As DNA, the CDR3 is TGTGCCAGCAGTTATAAGAATCGGGACATTTACGAGCAGTACTTC.

The CDR3 loop reads CASSSKGAGGRETQYF. The CDR3 DNA reads TGTGCCAGCTCCTCGAAGGGAGCGGGGGGGAGGGAGACCCAGTACTTC. The rearrangement uses TRBV6-6 and TRBJ2-5; 10 bases align to TRBD2. Germline CDR1 MNHNY, CDR2 SVGAGI (reference sequence). V was pared by 8 bases and J by 5 bases, with 14 bases of the junction left unmatched. The CDR3 is 16 amino acids.

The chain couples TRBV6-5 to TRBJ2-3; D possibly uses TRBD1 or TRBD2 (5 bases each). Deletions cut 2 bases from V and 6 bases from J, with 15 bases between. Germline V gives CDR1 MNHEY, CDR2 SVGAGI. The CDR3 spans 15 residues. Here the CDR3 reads CASSYGDGFRDTQYF. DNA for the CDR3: TGTGCCAGCAGTTACGGGGACGGATTTAGGGATACGCAGTATTTT.

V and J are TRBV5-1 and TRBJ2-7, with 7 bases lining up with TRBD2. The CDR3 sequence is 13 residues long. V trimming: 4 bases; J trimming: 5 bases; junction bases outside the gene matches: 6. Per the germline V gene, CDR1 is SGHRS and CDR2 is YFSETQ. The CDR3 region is CASSQTSFNEQYF. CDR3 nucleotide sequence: TGCGCCAGCAGCCAGACTAGCTTCAACGAGCAGTACTTC.

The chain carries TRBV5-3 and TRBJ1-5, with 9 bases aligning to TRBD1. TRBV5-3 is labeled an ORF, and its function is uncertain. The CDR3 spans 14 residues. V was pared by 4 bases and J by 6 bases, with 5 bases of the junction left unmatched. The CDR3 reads CARSHPTGGQPQHF. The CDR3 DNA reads TGTGCCAGAAGCCACCCGACAGGGGGTCAGCCCCAGCATTTT.

CDR3 nucleotide sequence: TGTGCCAGCAGCCAAGATGGGAGCTACGAGCAGTACTTC. This sequence encodes CASSQDGSYEQYF. The rearrangement joins TRBV4-2 to TRBJ2-7; TRBD2 might be the D (5 bases). V was cut by 0 bases and J by 3 bases, with 6 bases left in between. From germline, CDR1 is LGHNA and CDR2 YNFKEQ. The CDR3 sequence is 13 residues long.

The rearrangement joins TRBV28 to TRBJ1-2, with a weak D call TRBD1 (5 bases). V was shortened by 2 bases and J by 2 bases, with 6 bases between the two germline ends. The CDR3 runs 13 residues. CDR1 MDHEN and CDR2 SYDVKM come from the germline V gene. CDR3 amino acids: CASSLAGNYGYTF. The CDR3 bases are TGTGCCAGCAGTTTAGCAGGGAACTATGGCTACACCTTC.

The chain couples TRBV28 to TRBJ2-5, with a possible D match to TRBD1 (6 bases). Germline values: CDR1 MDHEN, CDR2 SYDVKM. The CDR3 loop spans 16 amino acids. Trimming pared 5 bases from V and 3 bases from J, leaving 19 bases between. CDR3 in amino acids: CASSLWGRDTEETQYF. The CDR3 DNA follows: TGTGCCAGCAGTCTTTGGGGCCGGGACACTGAAGAGACCCAGTACTTC.

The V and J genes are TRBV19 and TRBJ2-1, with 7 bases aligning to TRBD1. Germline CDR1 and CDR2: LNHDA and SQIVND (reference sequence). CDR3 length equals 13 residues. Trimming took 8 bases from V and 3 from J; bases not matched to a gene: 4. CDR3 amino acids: CASADRFYNEQFF. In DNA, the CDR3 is TGTGCCAGTGCGGACAGGTTCTACAATGAGCAGTTCTTC.

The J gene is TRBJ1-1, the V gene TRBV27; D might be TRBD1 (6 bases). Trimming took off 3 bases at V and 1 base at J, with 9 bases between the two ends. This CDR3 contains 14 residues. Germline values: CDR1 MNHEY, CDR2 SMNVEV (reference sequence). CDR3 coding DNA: TGTGCCAGCAGTTTCAGGGGTAGGAACACTGAAGCTTTCTTT. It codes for CASSFRGRNTEAFF.

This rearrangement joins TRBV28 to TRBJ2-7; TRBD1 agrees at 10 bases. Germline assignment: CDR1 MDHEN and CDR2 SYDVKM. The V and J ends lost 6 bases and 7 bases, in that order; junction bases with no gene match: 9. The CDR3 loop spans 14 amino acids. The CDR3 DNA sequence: TGTGCCAGCAGGACAGGGGGCGCGATAGGGGAGCAGTACTTC. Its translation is CASRTGGAIGEQYF.

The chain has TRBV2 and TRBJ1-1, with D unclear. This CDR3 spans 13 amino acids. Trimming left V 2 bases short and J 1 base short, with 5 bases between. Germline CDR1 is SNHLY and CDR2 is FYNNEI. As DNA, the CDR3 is TGTGCCAGCAGTGAACAGCCGAACACTGAAGCTTTCTTT. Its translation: CASSEQPNTEAFF.

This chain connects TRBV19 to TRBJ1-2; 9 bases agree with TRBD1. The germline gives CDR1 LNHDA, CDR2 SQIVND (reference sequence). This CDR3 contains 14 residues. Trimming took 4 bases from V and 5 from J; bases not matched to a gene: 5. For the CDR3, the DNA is TGTGCCAGTAGTAAGCCGGGACAGGGTTATGGCTACACCTTC. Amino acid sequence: CASSKPGQGYGYTF.

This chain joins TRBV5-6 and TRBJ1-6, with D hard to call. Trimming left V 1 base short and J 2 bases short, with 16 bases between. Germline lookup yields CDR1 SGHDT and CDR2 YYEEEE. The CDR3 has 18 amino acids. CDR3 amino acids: CASSLSPHRGPYNSPLHF. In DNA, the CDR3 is TGTGCCAGCAGCTTGAGTCCTCACCGAGGTCCCTATAATTCACCCCTCCACTTT. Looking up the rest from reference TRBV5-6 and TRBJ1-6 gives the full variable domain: DAGVTQSPTHLIKTRGQQVTLRCSPKSGHDTVSWYQQALGQGPQFIFQYYEEEERQRGNFPDRFSGHQFPNYSSELNVNALLLGDSALYLCASSLSPHRGPYNSPLHFGNGTRLTVT.

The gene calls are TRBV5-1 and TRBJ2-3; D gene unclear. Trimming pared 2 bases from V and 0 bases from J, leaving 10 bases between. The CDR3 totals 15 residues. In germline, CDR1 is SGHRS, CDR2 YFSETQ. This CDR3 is CASSFLTQSTDTQYF. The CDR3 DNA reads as TGCGCCAGCAGCTTTCTGACCCAAAGCACAGATACGCAGTATTTT.

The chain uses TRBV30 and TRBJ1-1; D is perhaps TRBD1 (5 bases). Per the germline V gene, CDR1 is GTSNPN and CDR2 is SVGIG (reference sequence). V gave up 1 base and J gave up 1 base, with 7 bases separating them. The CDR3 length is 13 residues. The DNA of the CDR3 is TGTGCCTGGAGTGGGGGGGGGAACACTGAAGCTTTCTTT. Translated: CAWSGGGNTEAFF.

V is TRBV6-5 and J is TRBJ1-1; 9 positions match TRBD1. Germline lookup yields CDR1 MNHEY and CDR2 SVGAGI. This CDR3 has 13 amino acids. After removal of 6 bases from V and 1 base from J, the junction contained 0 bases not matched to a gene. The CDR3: CASRQGANTEAFF. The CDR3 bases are TGTGCCAGCAGACAGGGGGCGAACACTGAAGCTTTCTTT.

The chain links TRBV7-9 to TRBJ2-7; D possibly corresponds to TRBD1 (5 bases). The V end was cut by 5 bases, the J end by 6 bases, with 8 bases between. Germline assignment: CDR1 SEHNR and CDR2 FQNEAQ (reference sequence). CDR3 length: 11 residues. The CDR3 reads CASSAQGEQYF. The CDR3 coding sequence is TGTGCCAGCAGCGCCCAGGGCGAGCAGTACTTC.

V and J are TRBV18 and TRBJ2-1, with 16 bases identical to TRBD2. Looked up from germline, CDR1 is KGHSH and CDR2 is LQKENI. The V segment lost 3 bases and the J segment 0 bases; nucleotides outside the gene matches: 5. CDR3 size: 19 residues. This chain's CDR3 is CASSPPGLAGGSSYNEQFF. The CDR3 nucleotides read TGTGCCAGCTCACCGCCGGGACTAGCGGGGGGGAGCTCCTACAATGAGCAGTTCTTC.